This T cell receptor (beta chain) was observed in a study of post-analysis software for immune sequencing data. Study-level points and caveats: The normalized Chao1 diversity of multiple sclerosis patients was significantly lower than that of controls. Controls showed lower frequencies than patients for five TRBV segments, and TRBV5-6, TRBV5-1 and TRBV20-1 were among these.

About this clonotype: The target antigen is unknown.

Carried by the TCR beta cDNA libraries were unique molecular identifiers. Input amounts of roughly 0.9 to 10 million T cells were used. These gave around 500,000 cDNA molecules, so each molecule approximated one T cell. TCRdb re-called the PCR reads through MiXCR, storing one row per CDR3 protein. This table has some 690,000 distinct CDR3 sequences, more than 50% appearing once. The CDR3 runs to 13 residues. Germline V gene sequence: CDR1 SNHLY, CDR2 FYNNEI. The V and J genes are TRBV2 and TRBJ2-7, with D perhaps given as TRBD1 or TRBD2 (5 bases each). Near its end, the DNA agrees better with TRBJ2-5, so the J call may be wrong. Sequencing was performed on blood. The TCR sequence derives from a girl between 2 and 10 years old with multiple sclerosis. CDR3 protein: CASSERGPSTQYF. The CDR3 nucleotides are TGTGCCAGCAGTGAGAGGGGCCCGTCGACCCAGTACTTC.